This T cell receptor (beta chain) came from a study of OX40 agonist ivuxolimab in advanced cancers. General study results and limits: Certain nonresponders likewise exhibited a low normalized T-cell clonal expansion. On average, CD8+ T cells had more expanded clones than CD4+. Doses of 0.1 to 3.0 mg/kg were accompanied by clonal expansion of CD4+ and CD8+ blood T cells by week 6.

The assay was immunoSEQ multiplex PCR, and TCRdb's table has in-frame clones only and misses some. The sample shows approximately 48,000 clones, around nine tenths of them seen only once. The CDR3 sequence is 18 residues long. J lost 5 bases, V lost 1 base, and 14 bases had no gene match. Per the germline V gene, CDR1 is SEHNR and CDR2 is FQNEAQ (reference sequence). Notes on this clone: Its antigen is unidentified.

The rearrangement links TRBV7-9 to TRBJ2-7; 10 bases map to TRBD2. Sample: CD4+ or CD8+ T cells sorted from blood, taken in a trial of the OX40 agonist ivuxolimab. This sequence originates from an adult with an advanced solid tumor such as melanoma, head and neck, liver or kidney cancer. The CDR3 DNA is TGTGCCAGCAGCTTAGGCACCCGGGAACTAGCGGGAAAGAACGAGCAGTACTTC. Amino acids: CASSLGTRELAGKNEQYF.